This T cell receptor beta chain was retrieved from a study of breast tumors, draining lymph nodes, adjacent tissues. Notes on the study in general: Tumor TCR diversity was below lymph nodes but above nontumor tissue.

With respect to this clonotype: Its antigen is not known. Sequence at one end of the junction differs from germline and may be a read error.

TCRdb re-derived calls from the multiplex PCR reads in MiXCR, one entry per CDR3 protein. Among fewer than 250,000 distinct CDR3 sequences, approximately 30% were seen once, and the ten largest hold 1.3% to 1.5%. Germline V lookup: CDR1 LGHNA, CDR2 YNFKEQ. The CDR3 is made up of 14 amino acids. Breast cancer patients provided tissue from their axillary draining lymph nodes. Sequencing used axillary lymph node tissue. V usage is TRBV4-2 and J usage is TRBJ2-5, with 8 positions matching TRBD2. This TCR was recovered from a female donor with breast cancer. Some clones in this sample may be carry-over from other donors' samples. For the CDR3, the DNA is TGTGCCAGCAGCCAAGCGGGAGGGGAAGAGGCCCAGTACTTC. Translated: CASSQAGGEEAQYF.